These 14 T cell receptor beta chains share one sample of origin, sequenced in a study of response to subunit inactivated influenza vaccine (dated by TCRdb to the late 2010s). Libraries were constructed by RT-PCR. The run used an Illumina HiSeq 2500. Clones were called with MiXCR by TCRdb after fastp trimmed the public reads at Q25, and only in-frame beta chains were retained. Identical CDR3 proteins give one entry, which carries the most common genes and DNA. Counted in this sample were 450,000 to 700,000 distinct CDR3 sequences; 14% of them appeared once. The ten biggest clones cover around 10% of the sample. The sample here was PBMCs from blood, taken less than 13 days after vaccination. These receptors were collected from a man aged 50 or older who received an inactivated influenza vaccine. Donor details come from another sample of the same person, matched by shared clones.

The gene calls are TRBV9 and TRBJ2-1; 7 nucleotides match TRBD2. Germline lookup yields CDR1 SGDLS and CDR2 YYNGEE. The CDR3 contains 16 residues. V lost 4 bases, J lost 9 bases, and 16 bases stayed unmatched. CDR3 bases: TGTGCCAGCAGCTCGGAAGCGGGATACTTTATAACTGAGCAGTTCTTC. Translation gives CASSSEAGYFITEQFF.

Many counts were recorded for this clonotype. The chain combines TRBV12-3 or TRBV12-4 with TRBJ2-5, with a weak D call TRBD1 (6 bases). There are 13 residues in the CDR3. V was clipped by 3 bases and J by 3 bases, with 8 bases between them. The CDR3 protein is CASSFWTEETQYF. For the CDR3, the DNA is TGTGCCAGCAGTTTTTGGACAGAAGAGACCCAGTACTTC.

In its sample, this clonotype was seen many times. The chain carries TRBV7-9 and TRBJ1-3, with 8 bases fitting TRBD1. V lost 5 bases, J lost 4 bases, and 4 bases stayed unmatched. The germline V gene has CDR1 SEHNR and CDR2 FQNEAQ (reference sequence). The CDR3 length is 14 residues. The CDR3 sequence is CASSPGDRGNTIYF. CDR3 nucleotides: TGTGCCAGCAGCCCCGGGGACAGGGGAAACACCATATATTTT.

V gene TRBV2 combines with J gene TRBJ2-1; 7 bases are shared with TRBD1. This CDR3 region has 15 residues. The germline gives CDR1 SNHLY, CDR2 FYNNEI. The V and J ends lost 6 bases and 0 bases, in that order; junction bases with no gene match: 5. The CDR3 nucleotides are TGTGCCAGCAGATTGGGACAGAACTCCTACAATGAGCAGTTCTTC. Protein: CASRLGQNSYNEQFF.

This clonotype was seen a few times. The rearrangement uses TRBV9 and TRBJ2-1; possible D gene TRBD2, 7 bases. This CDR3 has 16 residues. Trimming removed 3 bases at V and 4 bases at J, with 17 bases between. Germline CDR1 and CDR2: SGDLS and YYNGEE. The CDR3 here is CASSESLRGGYNEQFF. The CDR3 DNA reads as TGTGCCAGCAGCGAGAGCCTTAGGGGGGGATACAATGAGCAGTTCTTC.

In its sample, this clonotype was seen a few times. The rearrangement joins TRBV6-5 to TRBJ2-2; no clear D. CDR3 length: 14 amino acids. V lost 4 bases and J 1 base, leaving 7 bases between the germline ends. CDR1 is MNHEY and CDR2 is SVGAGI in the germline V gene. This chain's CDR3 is CASSWRLNTGELFF. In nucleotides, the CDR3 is TGTGCCAGCAGTTGGCGCTTGAACACCGGGGAGCTGTTTTTT.

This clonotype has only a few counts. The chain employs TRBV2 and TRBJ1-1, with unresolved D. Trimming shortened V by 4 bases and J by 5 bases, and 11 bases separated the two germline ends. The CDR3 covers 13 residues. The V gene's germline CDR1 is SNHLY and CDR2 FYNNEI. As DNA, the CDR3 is TGTGCCAGCAGTGGATGGCGGGGAACTGAAGCTTTCTTT. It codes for CASSGWRGTEAFF.

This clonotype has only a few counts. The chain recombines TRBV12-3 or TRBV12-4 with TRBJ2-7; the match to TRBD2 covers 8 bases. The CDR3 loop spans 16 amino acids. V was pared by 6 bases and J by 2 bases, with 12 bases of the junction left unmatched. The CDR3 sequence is CASSHRRGSGAYEQYF. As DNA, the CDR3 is TGTGCCAGCAGCCACCGCCGTGGTAGCGGGGCCTACGAGCAGTACTTC.

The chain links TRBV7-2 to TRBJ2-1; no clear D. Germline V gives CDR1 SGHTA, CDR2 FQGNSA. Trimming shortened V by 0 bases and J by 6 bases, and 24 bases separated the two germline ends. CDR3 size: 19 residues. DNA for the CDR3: TGTGCCAGCAGCTTAGCCCCCCTCACGTTAGGGTCCTCGGGCAATGAGCAGTTCTTC. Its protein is CASSLAPLTLGSSGNEQFF.

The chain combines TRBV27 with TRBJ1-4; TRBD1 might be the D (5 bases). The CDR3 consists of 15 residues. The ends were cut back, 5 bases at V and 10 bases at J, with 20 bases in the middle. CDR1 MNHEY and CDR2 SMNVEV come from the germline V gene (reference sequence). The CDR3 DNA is TGTGCCAGCAGTGACAACAGGTGGAGGGACGGAAAACTGTTTTTT. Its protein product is CASSDNRWRDGKLFF.

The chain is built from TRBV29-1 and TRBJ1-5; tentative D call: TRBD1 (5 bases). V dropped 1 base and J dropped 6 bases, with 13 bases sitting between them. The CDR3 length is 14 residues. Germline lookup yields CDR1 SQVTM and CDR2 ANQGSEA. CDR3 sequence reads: CSVEVGGVGQPQHF. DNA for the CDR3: TGCAGCGTTGAAGTCGGGGGTGTGGGTCAGCCCCAGCATTTT.

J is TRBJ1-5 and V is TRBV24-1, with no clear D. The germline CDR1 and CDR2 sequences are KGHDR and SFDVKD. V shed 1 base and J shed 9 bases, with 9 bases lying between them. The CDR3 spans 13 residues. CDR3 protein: CATSDFPVGPQHF. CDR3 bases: TGTGCCACCAGTGATTTCCCAGTGGGGCCCCAGCATTTT.

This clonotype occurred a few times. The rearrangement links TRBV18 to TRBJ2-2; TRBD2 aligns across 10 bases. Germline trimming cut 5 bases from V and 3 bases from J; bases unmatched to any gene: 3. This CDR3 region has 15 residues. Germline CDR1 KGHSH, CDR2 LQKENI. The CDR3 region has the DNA TGTGCCAGCTCAGGTCTAGCGGGAGACACCGGGGAGCTGTTTTTT. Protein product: CASSGLAGDTGELFF. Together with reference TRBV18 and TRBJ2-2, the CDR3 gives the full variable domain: NAGVMQNPRHLVRRRGQEARLRCSPMKGHSHVYWYRQLPEEGLKFMVYLQKENIIDESGMPKERFSAEFPKEGPSILRIQQVVRGDSAAYFCASSGLAGDTGELFFGEGSRLTVL.

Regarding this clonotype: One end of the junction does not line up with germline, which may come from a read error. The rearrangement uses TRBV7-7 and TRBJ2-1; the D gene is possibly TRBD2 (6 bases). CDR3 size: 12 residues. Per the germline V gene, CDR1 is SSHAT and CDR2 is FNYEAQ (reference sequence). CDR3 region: CASNHDSSGQFF. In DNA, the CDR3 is TGTGCTAGCAACCACGATAGTAGCGGGCAGTTCTTC.